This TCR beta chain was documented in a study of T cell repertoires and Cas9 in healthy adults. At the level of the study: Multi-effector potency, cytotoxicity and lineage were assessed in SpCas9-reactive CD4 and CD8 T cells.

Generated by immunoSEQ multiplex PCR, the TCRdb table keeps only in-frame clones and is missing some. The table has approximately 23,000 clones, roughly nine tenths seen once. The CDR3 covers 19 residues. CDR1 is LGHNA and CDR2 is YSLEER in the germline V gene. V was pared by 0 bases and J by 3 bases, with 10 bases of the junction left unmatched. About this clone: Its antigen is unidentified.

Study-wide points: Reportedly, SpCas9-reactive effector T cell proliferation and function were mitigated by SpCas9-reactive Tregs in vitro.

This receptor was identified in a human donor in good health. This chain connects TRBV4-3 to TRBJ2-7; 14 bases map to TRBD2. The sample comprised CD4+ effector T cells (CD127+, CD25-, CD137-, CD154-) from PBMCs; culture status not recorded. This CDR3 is CASSQEGGGGLAGDYEQYF. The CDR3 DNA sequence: TGCGCCAGCAGCCAAGAGGGAGGGGGGGGACTAGCGGGAGACTACGAGCAGTACTTC.